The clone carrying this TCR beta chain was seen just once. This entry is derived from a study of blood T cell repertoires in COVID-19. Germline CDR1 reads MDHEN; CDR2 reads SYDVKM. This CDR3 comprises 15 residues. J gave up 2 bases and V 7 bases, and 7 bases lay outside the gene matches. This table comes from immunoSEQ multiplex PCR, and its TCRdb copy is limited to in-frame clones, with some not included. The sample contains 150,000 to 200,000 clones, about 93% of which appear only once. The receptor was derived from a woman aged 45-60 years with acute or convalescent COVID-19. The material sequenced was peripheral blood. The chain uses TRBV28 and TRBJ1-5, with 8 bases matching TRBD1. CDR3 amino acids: CASIPTGAGNQPQHF. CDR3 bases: TGTGCCAGCATCCCGACAGGGGCGGGCAATCAGCCCCAGCATTTT. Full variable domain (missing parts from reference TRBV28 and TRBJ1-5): DVKVTQSSRYLVKRTGEKVFLECVQDMDHENMFWYRQDPGLGLRLIYFSYDVKMKEKGDIPEGYSVSREKKERFSLILESASTNQTSMYLCASIPTGAGNQPQHFGDGTRLSIL.